This T cell receptor (beta chain) was sequenced in a study of synovial regulatory T cells in juvenile arthritis. CDR3 length equals 14 residues. No DNA sequence was recorded. Germline CDR1 reads SGHDT; CDR2 reads YYEEEE. The assay was immunoSEQ multiplex PCR, and TCRdb's table has in-frame clones only and misses some. The specimen's table records about 10,000 clones. The rearrangement links TRBV5-6 to TRBJ2-2; TCRdb's assignment of TRBD2 cannot be checked, as there is no DNA. Sequencing was carried out using Treg cells from blood. Subset noted: remaining (HLA-DR-negative) circulating blood Treg cells. The clonotype originates from a donor aged 2-30 years with juvenile idiopathic arthritis. The CDR3: CASSLRFLAGELFF.